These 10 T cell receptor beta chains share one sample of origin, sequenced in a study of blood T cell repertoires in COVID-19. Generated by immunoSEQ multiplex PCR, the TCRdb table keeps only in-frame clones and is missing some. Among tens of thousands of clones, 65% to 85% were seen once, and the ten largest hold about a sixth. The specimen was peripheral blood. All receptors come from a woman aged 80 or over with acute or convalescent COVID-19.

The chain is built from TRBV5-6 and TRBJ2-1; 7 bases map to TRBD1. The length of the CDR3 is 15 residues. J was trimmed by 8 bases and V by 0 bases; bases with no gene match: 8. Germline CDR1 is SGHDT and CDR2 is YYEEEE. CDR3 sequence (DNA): TGTGCCAGCAGCTTGGATAGGGGGCGAGGGGATGAGCAGTTCTTC. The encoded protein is CASSLDRGRGDEQFF.

The CDR3 here is CASSPVAPNYGYTF. DNA of the CDR3: TGTGCCAGCAGCCCCGTGGCCCCTAACTATGGCTACACCTTC. The chain carries TRBV3-1 (or the pseudogene TRBV3-2) and TRBJ1-2; D unclear. The CDR3 length is 14 residues. Trimming shortened V by 4 bases and J by 0 bases, and 9 bases separated the two germline ends. Per the germline V gene, CDR1 is LGHDT and CDR2 is YNNKEL (reference sequence).

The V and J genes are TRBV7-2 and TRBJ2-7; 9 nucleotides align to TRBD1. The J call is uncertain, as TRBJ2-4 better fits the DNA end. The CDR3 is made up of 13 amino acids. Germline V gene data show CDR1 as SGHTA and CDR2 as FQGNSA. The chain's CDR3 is CASSLRDRDIQYF. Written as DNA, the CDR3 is TGTGCCAGCAGCCTCCGGGACAGGGACATTCAGTACTTC.

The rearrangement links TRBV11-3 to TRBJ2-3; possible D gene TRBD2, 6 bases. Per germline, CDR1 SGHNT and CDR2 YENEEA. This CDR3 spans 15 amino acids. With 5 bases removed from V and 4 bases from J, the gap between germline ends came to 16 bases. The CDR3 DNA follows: TGTGCCAGCAGCCCCCGGGGGATTGGGGCAGATACGCAGTATTTT. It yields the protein CASSPRGIGADTQYF. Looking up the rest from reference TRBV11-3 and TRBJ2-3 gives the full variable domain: EAGVVQSPRYKIIEKKQPVAFWCNPISGHNTLYWYLQNLGQGPELLIRYENEEAVDDSQLPKDRFSAERLKGVDSTLKIQPAELGDSAVYLCASSPRGIGADTQYFGPGTRLTVL.

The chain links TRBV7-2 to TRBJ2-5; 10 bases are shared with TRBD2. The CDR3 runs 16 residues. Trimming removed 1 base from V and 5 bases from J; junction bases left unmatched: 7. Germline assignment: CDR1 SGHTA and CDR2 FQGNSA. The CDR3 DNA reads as TGTGCCAGCAGCTTAGATCTTAGCGGGGGGCGGGAGACCCAGTACTTC. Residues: CASSLDLSGGRETQYF.

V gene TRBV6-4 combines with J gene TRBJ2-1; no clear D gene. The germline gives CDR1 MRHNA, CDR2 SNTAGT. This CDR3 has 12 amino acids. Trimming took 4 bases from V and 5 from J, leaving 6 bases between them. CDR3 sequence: CASSAQNNEQFF. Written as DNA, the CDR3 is TGTGCCAGCAGTGCTCAGAACAATGAGCAGTTCTTC.

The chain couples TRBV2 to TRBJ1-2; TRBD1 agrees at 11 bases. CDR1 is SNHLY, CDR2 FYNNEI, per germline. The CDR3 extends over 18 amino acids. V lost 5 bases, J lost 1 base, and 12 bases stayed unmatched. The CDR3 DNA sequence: TGTGCCAGCAGTCTGGGGGGGACAGGGGGTCAACTTAACTATGGCTACACCTTC. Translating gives CASSLGGTGGQLNYGYTF. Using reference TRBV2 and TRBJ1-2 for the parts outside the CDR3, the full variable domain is EPEVTQTPSHQVTQMGQEVILRCVPISNHLYFYWYRQILGQKVEFLVSFYNNEISEKSEIFDDQFSVERPDGSNFTLKIRSTKLEDSAMYFCASSLGGTGGQLNYGYTFGSGTRLTVV.

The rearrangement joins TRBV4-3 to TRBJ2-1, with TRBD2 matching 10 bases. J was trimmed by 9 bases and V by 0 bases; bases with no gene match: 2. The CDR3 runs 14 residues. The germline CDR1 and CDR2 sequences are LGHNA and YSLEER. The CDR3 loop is CASSQEWTSGEQFF. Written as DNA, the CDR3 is TGCGCCAGCAGCCAAGAGTGGACTAGCGGTGAGCAGTTCTTC.

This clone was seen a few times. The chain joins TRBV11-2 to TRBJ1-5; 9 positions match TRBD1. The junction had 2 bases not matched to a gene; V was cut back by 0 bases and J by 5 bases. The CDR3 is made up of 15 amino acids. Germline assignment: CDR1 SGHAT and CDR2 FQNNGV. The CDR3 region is CASSLDGTGYQPQHF. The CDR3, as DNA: TGTGCCAGCAGCTTAGATGGGACAGGGTATCAGCCCCAGCATTTT.

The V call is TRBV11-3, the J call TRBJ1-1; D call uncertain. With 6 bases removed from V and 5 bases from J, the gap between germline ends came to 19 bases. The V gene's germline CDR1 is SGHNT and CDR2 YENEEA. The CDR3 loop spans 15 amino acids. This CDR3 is CASRPIPTPATEAFF. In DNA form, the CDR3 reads TGTGCCAGCAGACCTATCCCGACTCCGGCGACTGAAGCTTTCTTT.